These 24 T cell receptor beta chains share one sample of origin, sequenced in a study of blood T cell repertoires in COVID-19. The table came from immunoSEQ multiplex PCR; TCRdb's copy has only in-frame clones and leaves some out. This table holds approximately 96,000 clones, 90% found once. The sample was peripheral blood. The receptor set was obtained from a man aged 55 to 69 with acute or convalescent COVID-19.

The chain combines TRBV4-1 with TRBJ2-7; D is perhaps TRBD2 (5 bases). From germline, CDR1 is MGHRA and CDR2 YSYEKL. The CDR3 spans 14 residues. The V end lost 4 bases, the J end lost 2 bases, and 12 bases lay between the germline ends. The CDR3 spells CASSPQPGTYEQYF. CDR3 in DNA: TGCGCCAGCAGCCCTCAGCCGGGGACCTACGAGCAGTACTTC.

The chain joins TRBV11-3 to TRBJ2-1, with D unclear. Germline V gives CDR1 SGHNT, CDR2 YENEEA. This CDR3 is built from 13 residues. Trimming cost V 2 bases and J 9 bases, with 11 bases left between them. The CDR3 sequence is CASSLPPAGEQFF. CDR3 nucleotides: TGTGCCAGCAGCTTACCCCCTGCAGGTGAGCAGTTCTTC. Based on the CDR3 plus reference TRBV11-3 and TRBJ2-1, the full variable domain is EAGVVQSPRYKIIEKKQPVAFWCNPISGHNTLYWYLQNLGQGPELLIRYENEEAVDDSQLPKDRFSAERLKGVDSTLKIQPAELGDSAVYLCASSLPPAGEQFFGPGTRLTVL.

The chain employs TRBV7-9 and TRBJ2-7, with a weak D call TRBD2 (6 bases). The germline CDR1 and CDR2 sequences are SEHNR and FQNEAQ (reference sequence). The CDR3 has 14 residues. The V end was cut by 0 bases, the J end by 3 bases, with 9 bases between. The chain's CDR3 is CASSLAASVYEQYF. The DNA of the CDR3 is TGTGCCAGCAGCTTAGCGGCTAGCGTCTACGAGCAGTACTTC. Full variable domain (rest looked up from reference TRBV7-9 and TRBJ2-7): DTGVSQNPRHKITKRGQNVTFRCDPISEHNRLYWYRQTLGQGPEFLTYFQNEAQLEKSRLLSDRFSAERPKGSFSTLEIQRTEQGDSAMYLCASSLAASVYEQYFGPGTRLTVT.

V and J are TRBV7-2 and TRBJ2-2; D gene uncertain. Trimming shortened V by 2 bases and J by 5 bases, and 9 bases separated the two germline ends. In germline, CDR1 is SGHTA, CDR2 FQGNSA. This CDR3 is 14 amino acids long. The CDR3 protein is CASSLPTETGELFF. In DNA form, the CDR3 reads TGTGCCAGCAGCTTACCCACGGAGACCGGGGAGCTGTTTTTT.

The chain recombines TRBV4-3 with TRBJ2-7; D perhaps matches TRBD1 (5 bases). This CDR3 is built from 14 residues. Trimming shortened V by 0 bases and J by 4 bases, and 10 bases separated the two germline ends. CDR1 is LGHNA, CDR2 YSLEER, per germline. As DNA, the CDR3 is TGCGCCAGCAGCCAAGAAGGGCAGGGATACGAGCAGTACTTC. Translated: CASSQEGQGYEQYF.

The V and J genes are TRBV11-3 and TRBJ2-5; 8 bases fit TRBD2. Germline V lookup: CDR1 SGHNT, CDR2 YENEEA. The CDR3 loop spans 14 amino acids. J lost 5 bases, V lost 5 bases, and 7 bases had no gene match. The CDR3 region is CASSIRTSSETQYF. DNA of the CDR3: TGTGCCAGCAGCATCCGGACTAGCAGTGAGACCCAGTACTTC.

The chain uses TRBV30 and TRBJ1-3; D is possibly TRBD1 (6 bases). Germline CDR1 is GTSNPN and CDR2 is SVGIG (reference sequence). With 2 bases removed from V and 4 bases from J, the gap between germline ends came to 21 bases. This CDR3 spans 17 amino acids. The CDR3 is CAWSPTGGQRVGNTIYF. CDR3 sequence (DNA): TGTGCCTGGAGTCCGACGGGGGGGCAAAGGGTCGGAAACACCATATATTTT.

This CDR3 is CASSEEDRGIMNTEAFF. CDR3 coding DNA: TGTGCCAGCAGTGAAGAGGACAGGGGAATCATGAACACTGAAGCTTTCTTT. The J gene is TRBJ1-1, the V gene TRBV2; the match to TRBD1 covers 9 bases. CDR1 is SNHLY and CDR2 is FYNNEI in the germline V gene. The length of the CDR3 is 17 residues. The trim removed 1 base at V and 0 bases at J, leaving 6 bases unmatched.

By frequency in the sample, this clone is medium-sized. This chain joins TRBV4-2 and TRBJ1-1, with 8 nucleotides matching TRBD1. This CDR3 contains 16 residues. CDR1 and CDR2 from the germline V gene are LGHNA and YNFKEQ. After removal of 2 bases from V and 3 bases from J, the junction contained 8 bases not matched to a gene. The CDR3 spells CASSQSSRGPDTEAFF. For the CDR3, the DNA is TGTGCCAGCAGCCAATCCAGCAGGGGGCCGGACACTGAAGCTTTCTTT.

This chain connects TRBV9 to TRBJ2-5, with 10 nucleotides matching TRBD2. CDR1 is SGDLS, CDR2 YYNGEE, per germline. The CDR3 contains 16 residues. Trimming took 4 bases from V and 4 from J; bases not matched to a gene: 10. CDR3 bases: TGTGCCAGCAGCCCCCGGCTAGCGGGAGCGCGAGAGACCCAGTACTTC. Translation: CASSPRLAGARETQYF. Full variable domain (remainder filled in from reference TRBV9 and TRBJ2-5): DSGVTQTPKHLITATGQRVTLRCSPRSGDLSVYWYQQSLDQGLQFLIQYYNGEERAKGNILERFSAQQFPDLHSELNLSSLELGDSALYFCASSPRLAGARETQYFGPGTRLLVL.

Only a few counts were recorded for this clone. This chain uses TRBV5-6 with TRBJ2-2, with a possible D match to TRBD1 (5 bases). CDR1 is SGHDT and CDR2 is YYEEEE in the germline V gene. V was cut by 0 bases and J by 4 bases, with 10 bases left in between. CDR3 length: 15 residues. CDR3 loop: CASSLASGFTGELFF. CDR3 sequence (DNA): TGTGCCAGCAGCTTGGCCTCAGGGTTCACCGGGGAGCTGTTTTTT.

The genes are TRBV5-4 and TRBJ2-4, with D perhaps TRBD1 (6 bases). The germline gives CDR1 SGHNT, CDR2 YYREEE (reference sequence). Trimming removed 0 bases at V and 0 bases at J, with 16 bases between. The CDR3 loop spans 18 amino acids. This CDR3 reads CASSLDRDETLAKNIQYF. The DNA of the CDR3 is TGTGCCAGCAGCTTGGACAGGGACGAAACTTTAGCCAAAAACATTCAGTACTTC.

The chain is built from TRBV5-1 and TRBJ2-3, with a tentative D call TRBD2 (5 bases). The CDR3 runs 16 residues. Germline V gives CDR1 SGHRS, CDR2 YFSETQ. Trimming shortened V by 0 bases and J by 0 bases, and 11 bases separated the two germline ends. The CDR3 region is CASSLDGSVSTDTQYF. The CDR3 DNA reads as TGCGCCAGCAGCTTGGATGGGAGTGTGAGCACAGATACGCAGTATTTT.

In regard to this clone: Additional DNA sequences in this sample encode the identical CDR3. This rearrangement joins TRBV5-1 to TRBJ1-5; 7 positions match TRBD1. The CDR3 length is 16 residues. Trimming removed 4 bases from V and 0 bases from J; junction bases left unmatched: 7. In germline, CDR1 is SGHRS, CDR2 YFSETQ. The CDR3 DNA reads TGCGCCAGCAGCCTGGGGACAGCAGATAGCAATCAGCCCCAGCATTTT. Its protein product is CASSLGTADSNQPQHF.

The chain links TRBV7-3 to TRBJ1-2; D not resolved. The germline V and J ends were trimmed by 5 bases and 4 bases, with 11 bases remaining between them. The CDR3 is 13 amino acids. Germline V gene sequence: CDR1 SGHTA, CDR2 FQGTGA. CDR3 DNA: TGTGCCAGCAGCGAGGGTTGGGGCTATGGCTACACCTTC. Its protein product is CASSEGWGYGYTF.

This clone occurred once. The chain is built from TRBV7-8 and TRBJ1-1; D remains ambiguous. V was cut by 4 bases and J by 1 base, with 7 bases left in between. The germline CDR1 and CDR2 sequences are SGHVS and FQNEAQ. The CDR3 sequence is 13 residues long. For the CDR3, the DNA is TGTGCCAGCAGCTATCTCCCGAACACTGAAGCTTTCTTT. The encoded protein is CASSYLPNTEAFF. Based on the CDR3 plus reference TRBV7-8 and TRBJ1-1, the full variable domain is GAGVSQSPRYKVAKRGQDVALRCDPISGHVSLFWYQQALGQGPEFLTYFQNEAQLDKSGLPSDRFFAERPEGSVSTLKIQRTQQEDSAVYLCASSYLPNTEAFFGQGTRLTVV.

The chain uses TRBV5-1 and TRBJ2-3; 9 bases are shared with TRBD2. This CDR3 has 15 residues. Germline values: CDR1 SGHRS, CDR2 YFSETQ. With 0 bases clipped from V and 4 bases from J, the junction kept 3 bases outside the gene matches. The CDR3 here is CASSLGVAGADTQYF. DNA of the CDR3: TGCGCCAGCAGCTTGGGAGTAGCGGGAGCAGATACGCAGTATTTT.

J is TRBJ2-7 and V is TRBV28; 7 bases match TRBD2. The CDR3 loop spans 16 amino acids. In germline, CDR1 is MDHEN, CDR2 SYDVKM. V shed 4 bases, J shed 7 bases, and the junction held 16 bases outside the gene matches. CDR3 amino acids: CASSSAGSGVLGEQYF. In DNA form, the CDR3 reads TGTGCCAGCAGTTCCGCGGGGAGCGGGGTCTTAGGGGAGCAGTACTTC.

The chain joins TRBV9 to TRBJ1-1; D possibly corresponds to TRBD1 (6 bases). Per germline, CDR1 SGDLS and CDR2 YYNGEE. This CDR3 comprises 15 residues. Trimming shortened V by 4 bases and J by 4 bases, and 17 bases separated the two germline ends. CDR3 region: CASSSGVSGVTEAFF. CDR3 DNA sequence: TGTGCCAGCAGCTCAGGGGTTTCTGGGGTCACTGAAGCTTTCTTT.

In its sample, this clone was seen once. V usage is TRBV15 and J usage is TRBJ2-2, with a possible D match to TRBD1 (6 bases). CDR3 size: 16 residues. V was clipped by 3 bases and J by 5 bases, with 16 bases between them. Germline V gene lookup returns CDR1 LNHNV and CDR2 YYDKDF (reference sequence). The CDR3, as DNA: TGTGCCACCAGCAGCGACCCGGACAGCCTTACCGGGGAGCTGTTTTTT. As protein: CATSSDPDSLTGELFF.

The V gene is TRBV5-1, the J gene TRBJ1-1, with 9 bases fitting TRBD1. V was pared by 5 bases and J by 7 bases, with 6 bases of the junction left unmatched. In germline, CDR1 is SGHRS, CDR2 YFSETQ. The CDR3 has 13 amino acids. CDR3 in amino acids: CASSVQGAIEAFF. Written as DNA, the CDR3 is TGCGCCAGCAGTGTACAGGGGGCGATTGAAGCTTTCTTT.

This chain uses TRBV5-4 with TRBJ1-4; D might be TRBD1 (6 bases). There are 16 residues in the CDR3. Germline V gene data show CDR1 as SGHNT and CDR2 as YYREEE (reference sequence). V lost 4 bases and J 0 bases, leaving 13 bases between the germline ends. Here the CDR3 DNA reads TGTGCCAGCAGCCCTTACAGGGTCGCAACTAATGAAAAACTGTTTTTT. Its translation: CASSPYRVATNEKLFF.

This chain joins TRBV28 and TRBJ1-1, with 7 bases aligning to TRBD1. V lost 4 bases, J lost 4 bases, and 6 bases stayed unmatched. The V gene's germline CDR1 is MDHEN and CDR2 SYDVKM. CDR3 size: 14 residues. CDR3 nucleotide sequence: TGTGCCAGCAGTTACAGGGGAGTGGGCACTGAAGCTTTCTTT. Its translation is CASSYRGVGTEAFF.

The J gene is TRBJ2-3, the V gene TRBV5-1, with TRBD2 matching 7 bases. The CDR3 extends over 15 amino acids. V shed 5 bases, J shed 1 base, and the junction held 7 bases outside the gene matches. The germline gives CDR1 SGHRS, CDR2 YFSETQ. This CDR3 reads CASSRAGVRTDTQYF. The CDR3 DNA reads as TGCGCCAGCAGTCGGGCGGGAGTGCGCACAGATACGCAGTATTTT.